Each of the 25 T cell receptor beta chains below was sequenced from the same sample in a study of T cells in Graves' hyperthyroidism and ophthalmopathy. The TCR beta CDR3 regions underwent amplification using RNA transcripts as the source. First-round RT-PCR of the TCR CDR3 relied on the HTBI primer set. A single record per CDR3 protein comes from TCRdb applying MiXCR to the multiplex PCR reads. The data show 450,000 to 550,000 distinct CDR3 sequences, less than 25% seen once. The sequenced material came from blood. These receptors originate from a woman in her twenties or thirties with Graves' ophthalmopathy.

There are many counts of this clonotype. The V call is TRBV7-9, the J call TRBJ2-7, with 9 bases matching TRBD1. The CDR3 spans 15 residues. After removal of 3 bases from V and 2 bases from J, the junction contained 5 bases not matched to a gene. Per the germline V gene, CDR1 is SEHNR and CDR2 is FQNEAQ (reference sequence). Written as DNA, the CDR3 is TGTGCCAGCAGCTTTCCCGGGACAGGGCCCTACGAGCAGTACTTC. Protein product: CASSFPGTGPYEQYF. Full variable domain (outside the CDR3, taken from reference TRBV7-9 and TRBJ2-7): DTGVSQNPRHKITKRGQNVTFRCDPISEHNRLYWYRQTLGQGPEFLTYFQNEAQLEKSRLLSDRFSAERPKGSFSTLEIQRTEQGDSAMYLCASSFPGTGPYEQYFGPGTRLTVT.

This clonotype was seen only once. J is TRBJ2-2 and V is TRBV27; D might be TRBD2 (7 bases). Germline V gene lookup returns CDR1 MNHEY and CDR2 SMNVEV (reference sequence). The CDR3 runs to 14 residues. V lost 2 bases, J lost 7 bases, and 11 bases lay in between. CDR3 residues: CASSLGGAIGELFF. CDR3 DNA sequence: TGTGCCAGCAGTTTAGGGGGGGCGATCGGGGAGCTGTTTTTT.

This clonotype has a count of ten or more. The chain joins TRBV29-1 to TRBJ1-1, with 9 nucleotides matching TRBD1. The CDR3 runs 14 residues. The ends lost 6 bases at V and 0 bases at J; junction bases unmatched: 5. Germline-derived CDR1 and CDR2 are SQVTM and ANQGSEA. The CDR3 spells CSVNDRGMNTEAFF. CDR3 nucleotides: TGCAGCGTCAATGACAGGGGGATGAACACTGAAGCTTTCTTT.

This clonotype showed up many times. The V and J genes are TRBV7-6 and TRBJ1-1, with TRBD1 as a possible D gene (5 bases). The CDR3 runs 15 residues. Trimming took 2 bases from V and 7 from J, leaving 17 bases between them. Germline lookup yields CDR1 SGHVS and CDR2 FNYEAQ. The CDR3 sequence is CASSLSDWGQFEAFF. As DNA, the CDR3 is TGTGCCAGCAGCTTAAGTGATTGGGGCCAGTTTGAAGCTTTCTTT.

The V and J genes are TRBV7-9 and TRBJ2-7; no definite D call. The CDR3 has 12 residues. The germline V gene encodes CDR1 SEHNR and CDR2 FQNEAQ (reference sequence). V lost 4 bases and J 9 bases, leaving 13 bases between the germline ends. This CDR3 is CASSSRASGQYF. As DNA, the CDR3 is TGTGCCAGCAGCTCCCGGGCCTCAGGGCAGTACTTC. The complete variable domain, with remaining parts taken from reference TRBV7-9 and TRBJ2-7, reads DTGVSQNPRHKITKRGQNVTFRCDPISEHNRLYWYRQTLGQGPEFLTYFQNEAQLEKSRLLSDRFSAERPKGSFSTLEIQRTEQGDSAMYLCASSSRASGQYFGPGTRLTVT.

This clonotype was picked up a small number of times. The chain combines TRBV19 with TRBJ1-1; maybe TRBD1 (6 bases). This CDR3 is 13 amino acids long. Germline CDR1 LNHDA, CDR2 SQIVND (reference sequence). V lost 7 bases, J lost 1 base, and 10 bases lay in between. The CDR3 bases are TGTGCCAGTAATCCAGGGGAGAACACTGAAGCTTTCTTT. Amino acids: CASNPGENTEAFF.

This clonotype has only a few counts. V and J are TRBV29-1 and TRBJ2-2; 10 nucleotides align to TRBD2. J was trimmed by 4 bases and V by 4 bases; bases with no gene match: 9. The CDR3 covers 16 residues. CDR1 and CDR2 (germline): SQVTM, ANQGSEA. CDR3 sequence reads: CSVVGEAGGSTGELFF. The CDR3 DNA reads TGCAGCGTTGTCGGAGAAGCGGGGGGGTCCACCGGGGAGCTGTTTTTT.

Many counts were recorded for this clonotype. This chain connects TRBV6-2 or TRBV6-3 to TRBJ2-5; 7 bases are a match to TRBD2. With 8 bases clipped from V and 2 bases from J, the junction kept 20 bases outside the gene matches. Looked up from germline, CDR1 is MNHEY and CDR2 is SVGEGT. The CDR3 consists of 18 residues. CDR3 sequence reads: CASLPILPEKRGQETQYF. The CDR3 nucleotides read TGTGCCAGCTTACCGATACTCCCTGAGAAGCGGGGTCAAGAGACCCAGTACTTC.

The chain has TRBV2 and TRBJ2-5, with D perhaps TRBD1 (6 bases). Germline CDR1 SNHLY, CDR2 FYNNEI. CDR3 length: 13 amino acids. V was cut by 5 bases and J by 7 bases, with 14 bases left in between. CDR3 in DNA: TGTGCCAGCAGTATCCAGGGGTGGGGGACCCAGTACTTC. Protein product: CASSIQGWGTQYF. The full variable domain, in which reference TRBV2 and TRBJ2-5 provide the parts outside the CDR3, is EPEVTQTPSHQVTQMGQEVILRCVPISNHLYFYWYRQILGQKVEFLVSFYNNEISEKSEIFDDQFSVERPDGSNFTLKIRSTKLEDSAMYFCASSIQGWGTQYFGPGTRLLVL.

About this clonotype: Sequence at one end of the junction differs from germline and may be a read error. The J gene is TRBJ2-4, the V gene TRBV20-1, with 9 bases identical to TRBD1. The CDR3 runs 16 residues. From germline, CDR1 is DFQATT and CDR2 SNEGSKA (reference sequence). CDR3 amino acids: CSARDERDRDRNIKYF. The CDR3 nucleotides are TGCAGTGCTAGAGATGAAAGGGACAGGGATAGAAACATTAAGTACTTC.

This clonotype was recorded at least ten times. The V call is TRBV4-1, the J call TRBJ2-4; perhaps D is TRBD1 or TRBD2 (5 bases each). The V end lost 5 bases, the J end lost 0 bases, and 11 bases lay between the germline ends. The CDR3 is 15 amino acids. Per germline, CDR1 MGHRA and CDR2 YSYEKL. The CDR3 loop reads CASSEGWLAKNIQYF. Written as DNA, the CDR3 is TGCGCCAGCAGCGAGGGGTGGCTAGCCAAAAACATTCAGTACTTC.

The CDR3 spells CASSQEWWTEVEQYF. The CDR3 DNA sequence: TGCGCCAGCAGCCAAGAATGGTGGACCGAGGTCGAGCAGTACTTC. The chain recombines TRBV4-3 with TRBJ2-7, with D uncertain. This CDR3 is built from 15 residues. Between the trimmed V and J ends, which lost 0 bases and 6 bases, there was a span of 15 bases. CDR1 is LGHNA and CDR2 is YSLEER in the germline V gene.

The chain links TRBV11-2 to TRBJ2-5, with D unclear. The V gene lost 2 bases and the J gene lost 0 bases, with 10 bases spanning the gap. Per the germline V gene, CDR1 is SGHAT and CDR2 is FQNNGV. This CDR3 has 15 amino acids. In DNA, the CDR3 is TGTGCCAGCAGCTTATGGGTGGGGTACCAAGAGACCCAGTACTTC. This gives the protein CASSLWVGYQETQYF.

As concerns this clonotype: A read error may explain this, as a much larger clone is one base away. This rearrangement joins TRBV29-1 to TRBJ1-1; D may be TRBD1 (5 bases). This CDR3 spans 12 amino acids. Germline assignment: CDR1 SQVTM and CDR2 ANQGSEA. CDR3 DNA sequence: TGCAGCGCCGCCCGGGGGGGGACTGAAGCTTGCTTT. Translated, it gives CSAARGGTEACF. The whole variable domain, filled in from reference TRBV29-1 and TRBJ1-1, reads SAVISQKPSRDICQRGTSLTIQCQVDSQVTMMFWYRQQPGQSLTLIATANQGSEATYESGFVIDKFPISRPNLTFSTLTVSNMSPEDSSIYLCSAARGGTEACFGQGTRLTVV.

This clonotype showed up many times. The CDR3 bases are TGCAGTGCGGCGGACGCAAGAACGGGCTATGGCTACACCTTC. Its protein product is CSAADARTGYGYTF. The V gene is TRBV20-1, the J gene TRBJ1-2, with unresolved D. CDR1 is DFQATT, CDR2 SNEGSKA, per germline (reference sequence). Trimming pared 6 bases from V and 4 bases from J, leaving 18 bases between. The CDR3 contains 14 residues.

This clonotype came up many times. This rearrangement joins TRBV7-2 to TRBJ2-2, with D possibly matching TRBD1 (5 bases). This CDR3 spans 14 amino acids. CDR1 is SGHTA and CDR2 is FQGNSA in the germline V gene. V was trimmed by 3 bases and J by 6 bases, leaving 11 bases between them. This chain's CDR3 is CASSFPGPAGELFF. CDR3 in DNA: TGTGCCAGCAGCTTCCCAGGGCCGGCCGGGGAGCTGTTTTTT.

Concerning this clonotype itself: A single base separates this from a much larger clone, so it may be a read error. V gene TRBV12-3 or TRBV12-4 combines with J gene TRBJ1-3; D gene uncertain. V lost 7 bases and J 2 bases, leaving 6 bases between the germline ends. The CDR3 contains 12 residues. The CDR3 DNA is TGTGCCAGCACACTCCCTGGAAACACCATATATTTT. Translating gives CASTLPGNTIYF.

The J gene is TRBJ1-6, the V gene TRBV30, with 7 bases aligning to TRBD1. Germline V lookup: CDR1 GTSNPN, CDR2 SVGIG (reference sequence). V lost 0 bases and J lost 4; bases outside the gene matches: 3. The CDR3 is 15 amino acids. CDR3: CAWSVDRKYNSPLHF. The CDR3 nucleotides are TGTGCCTGGAGTGTGGACAGGAAATATAATTCACCCCTCCACTTT.

This clonotype has only a few counts. A much larger clone lies one base from this, so it may be a read error. This chain uses TRBV19 with TRBJ1-2, with 9 bases matching TRBD1. Germline CDR1 reads LNHDA; CDR2 reads SQIVND (reference sequence). J gave up 4 bases and V 9 bases, and 6 bases lay outside the gene matches. This CDR3 contains 13 residues. The CDR3 DNA follows: TGTGCCAGCAACAGGGGGCGCGGCTATGGCTACACCTTC. Its translation: CASNRGRGYGYTF.

Here the CDR3 reads CASSPTRKSSGELFF. In nucleotides, the CDR3 is TGTGCCAGCAGTCCCACAAGGAAGTCTTCCGGGGAGCTGTTTTTT. The chain couples TRBV12-3 or TRBV12-4 to TRBJ2-2; D remains ambiguous. Trimming took 5 bases from V and 6 from J, leaving 16 bases between them. The CDR3 length is 15 residues.

The chain joins TRBV28 to TRBJ2-7, with TRBD1 identical over 8 bases. V lost 3 bases to trimming and J lost 0 bases; unmatched junction nucleotides: 13. The CDR3 is made up of 18 amino acids. CDR1 and CDR2 from the germline V gene are MDHEN and SYDVKM. The CDR3 DNA reads as TGTGCCAGCAGTTTGAATTGGGCGCCGACAGGGGACTCCTACGAGCAGTACTTC. Its translation is CASSLNWAPTGDSYEQYF.

On this clonotype: A much larger clone is a single base away; this may be a read error. The J gene is TRBJ1-5, the V gene TRBV7-8; D is possibly TRBD1 (5 bases). This CDR3 region has 17 residues. Germline V lookup: CDR1 SGHVS, CDR2 FQNEAQ. Trimming pared 8 bases from V and 2 bases from J, leaving 22 bases between. CDR3 nucleotide sequence: TGTGCCAGCTCAACCGACGACAGAGGGGTTGGCAATCAGCCCCAGCATTTT. Translated, it gives CASSTDDRGVGNQPQHF. The full variable domain, its missing parts supplied by reference TRBV7-8 and TRBJ1-5, is GAGVSQSPRYKVAKRGQDVALRCDPISGHVSLFWYQQALGQGPEFLTYFQNEAQLDKSGLPSDRFFAERPEGSVSTLKIQRTQQEDSAVYLCASSTDDRGVGNQPQHFGDGTRLSIL.

This clonotype has just a few counts. Mismatch with germline at one junction end may stem from a read error. The chain joins TRBV27 to TRBJ1-2; D might be TRBD1 (5 bases). CDR3 length: 16 residues. Germline V lookup: CDR1 MNHEY, CDR2 SMNVEV (reference sequence). The CDR3 here is CACSLLGGGKDYGYTF. CDR3 nucleotides: TGTGCCTGCAGTTTATTGGGGGGAGGCAAAGACTATGGCTACACCTTC.

Many counts were recorded for this clonotype. The rearrangement links TRBV14 to TRBJ2-5, with TRBD1 matching 7 bases. CDR1 is SGHDN and CDR2 is FVKESK in the germline V gene. This CDR3 spans 13 amino acids. V lost 4 bases to trimming and J lost 5 bases; unmatched junction nucleotides: 4. CDR3 sequence reads: CASSRQGWETQYF. In DNA, the CDR3 is TGTGCCAGCAGCCGACAGGGTTGGGAGACCCAGTACTTC.

This clonotype was found many times. This chain links TRBV4-1 with TRBJ1-2, with a weak D call TRBD1 (6 bases). The CDR3 spans 16 residues. Trimming left V 1 base short and J 2 bases short, with 14 bases between. In germline, CDR1 is MGHRA, CDR2 YSYEKL. In DNA form, the CDR3 reads TGCGCCAGCAGCCAAGCCAAAAGGGGGATGAACTATGGCTACACCTTC. Its protein product is CASSQAKRGMNYGYTF.